These 9 T cell receptor beta chains came from one sample sequenced in a study of OX40 agonist ivuxolimab in advanced cancers. Produced via immunoSEQ multiplex PCR; TCRdb's table is partial and in-frame only. The sample contains 72,000 or so clones, around nine tenths of which appear only once. The sample was CD4+ or CD8+ T cells sorted from blood, taken in a trial of the OX40 agonist ivuxolimab. The receptors originated from an adult with an advanced solid tumor such as melanoma, head and neck, liver or kidney cancer.

The rearrangement uses TRBV28 and TRBJ2-3; D is perhaps TRBD1 or TRBD2 (6 bases each). The ends were cut back, 6 bases at V and 6 bases at J, with 16 bases in the middle. CDR3 size: 14 residues. In germline, CDR1 is MDHEN, CDR2 SYDVKM. The CDR3 DNA reads as TGTGCCAGCAGCCCCGCGTGGGGGGCGGATACGCAGTATTTT. Translated: CASSPAWGADTQYF. Using reference TRBV28 and TRBJ2-3 for the parts outside the CDR3, the full variable domain is DVKVTQSSRYLVKRTGEKVFLECVQDMDHENMFWYRQDPGLGLRLIYFSYDVKMKEKGDIPEGYSVSREKKERFSLILESASTNQTSMYLCASSPAWGADTQYFGPGTRLTVL.

In DNA, the CDR3 is TGCGCCAGCAGCACCGGGACAACGAACACCGGGGAGCTGTTTTTT. Protein sequence: CASSTGTTNTGELFF. V and J are TRBV4-3 and TRBJ2-2, with D possibly matching TRBD1 (6 bases). V was trimmed by 5 bases and J by 0 bases, leaving 10 bases between them. Per germline, CDR1 LGHNA and CDR2 YSLEER. The CDR3 spans 15 residues.

This clone has a single count. The V and J genes are TRBV25-1 and TRBJ2-2, with 8 bases matching TRBD2. The trim removed 7 bases at V and 9 bases at J, leaving 4 bases unmatched. Germline-derived CDR1 and CDR2 are MGHDK and SYGVNS. The CDR3 extends over 12 amino acids. CDR3 sequence (DNA): TGTGCCAGCATGTCGGGGGGGCGGGAGCTGTTTTTT. Amino acid sequence: CASMSGGRELFF.

This sequence joins TRBV2 and TRBJ1-4, with D possibly TRBD1 on 5 matching bases. This CDR3 contains 14 residues. Germline values: CDR1 SNHLY, CDR2 FYNNEI. V shed 6 bases and J shed 9 bases, with 17 bases lying between them. The CDR3 loop is CASRREGRWQKLFF. The CDR3 DNA is TGTGCCAGCAGGAGGGAGGGACGGTGGCAAAAACTGTTTTTT.

The J gene is TRBJ1-5, the V gene TRBV27, with 8 bases lining up with TRBD1. The germline V gene has CDR1 MNHEY and CDR2 SMNVEV (reference sequence). The CDR3 contains 13 residues. The junction had 2 bases not matched to a gene; V was cut back by 6 bases and J by 4 bases. DNA for the CDR3: TGTGCCAGCAGGCGACAGGGGAATCAGCCCCAGCATTTT. It translates to CASRRQGNQPQHF.

This chain links TRBV11-1 with TRBJ2-5; 9 bases fit TRBD2. This CDR3 region has 14 residues. After removal of 6 bases from V and 5 bases from J, the junction contained 7 bases not matched to a gene. The V gene's germline CDR1 is SGHAT and CDR2 FQDESV (reference sequence). The CDR3 bases are TGTGCCAGCAGGGGTAGCGGGGGTGTGGAGACCCAGTACTTC. Translating gives CASRGSGGVETQYF.

V and J are TRBV19 and TRBJ2-2; the match to TRBD1 covers 12 bases. This CDR3 comprises 16 residues. Germline CDR1 LNHDA, CDR2 SQIVND (reference sequence). Trimming took 5 bases from V and 7 from J; bases not matched to a gene: 8. The CDR3 DNA follows: TGTGCCAGTAGTCATATCGGGACAGGGGGCTACGGGGAGCTGTTTTTT. Protein: CASSHIGTGGYGELFF.

The chain is built from TRBV5-1 and TRBJ1-5; possible D gene TRBD1, 5 bases. Germline V gives CDR1 SGHRS, CDR2 YFSETQ. Between the trimmed V and J ends, which lost 4 bases and 4 bases, there was a span of 9 bases. The CDR3 has 13 residues. The CDR3 sequence: CASSLDNNQPQHF. Written as DNA, the CDR3 is TGCGCCAGCAGCCTGGACAATAATCAGCCCCAGCATTTT.

The chain recombines TRBV6-5 with TRBJ2-7; D ambiguous. This CDR3 has 15 residues. Germline V lookup: CDR1 MNHEY, CDR2 SVGAGI. Trimming shortened V by 2 bases and J by 6 bases, and 17 bases separated the two germline ends. The CDR3 DNA reads as TGTGCCAGCAGTTACCACTCGGCGGCAAGAGGCGAGCAGTACTTC. The encoded protein is CASSYHSAARGEQYF.